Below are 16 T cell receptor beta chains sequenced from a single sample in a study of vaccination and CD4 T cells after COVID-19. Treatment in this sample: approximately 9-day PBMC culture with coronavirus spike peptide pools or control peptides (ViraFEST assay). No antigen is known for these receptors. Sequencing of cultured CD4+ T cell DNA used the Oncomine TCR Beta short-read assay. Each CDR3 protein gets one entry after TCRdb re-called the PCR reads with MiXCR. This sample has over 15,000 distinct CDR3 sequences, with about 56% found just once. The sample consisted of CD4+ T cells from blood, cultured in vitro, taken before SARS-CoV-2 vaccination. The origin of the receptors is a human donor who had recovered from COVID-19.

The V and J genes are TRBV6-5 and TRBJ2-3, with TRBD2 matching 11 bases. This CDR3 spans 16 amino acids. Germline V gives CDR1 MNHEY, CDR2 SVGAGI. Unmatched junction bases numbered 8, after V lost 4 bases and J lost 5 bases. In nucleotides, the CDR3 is TGTGCCAGCAGTTCCTTGGAACTAGCGGGAGTAGATACGCAGTATTTT. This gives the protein CASSSLELAGVDTQYF.

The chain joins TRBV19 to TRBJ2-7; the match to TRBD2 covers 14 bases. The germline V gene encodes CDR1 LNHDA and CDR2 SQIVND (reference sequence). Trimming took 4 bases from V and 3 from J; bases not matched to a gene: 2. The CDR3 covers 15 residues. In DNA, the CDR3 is TGTGCCAGTAGTACGGGACTAGCGGGGGTCTACGAGCAGTACTTC. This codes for CASSTGLAGVYEQYF.

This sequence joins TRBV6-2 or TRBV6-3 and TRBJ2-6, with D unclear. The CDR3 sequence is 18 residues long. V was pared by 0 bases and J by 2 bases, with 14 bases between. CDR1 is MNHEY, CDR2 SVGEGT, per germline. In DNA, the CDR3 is TGTGCCAGCAGTTACTCTCCGCAGGATTGGGCTGGGGCCAACGTCCTGACTTTC. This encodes CASSYSPQDWAGANVLTF.

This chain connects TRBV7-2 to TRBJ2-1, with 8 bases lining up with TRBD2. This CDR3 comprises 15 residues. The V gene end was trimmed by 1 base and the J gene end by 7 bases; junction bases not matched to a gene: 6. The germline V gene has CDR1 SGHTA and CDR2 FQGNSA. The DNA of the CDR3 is TGTGCCAGCAGCTTAGGGGGCGGGAGGATTAATGAGCAGTTCTTC. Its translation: CASSLGGGRINEQFF.

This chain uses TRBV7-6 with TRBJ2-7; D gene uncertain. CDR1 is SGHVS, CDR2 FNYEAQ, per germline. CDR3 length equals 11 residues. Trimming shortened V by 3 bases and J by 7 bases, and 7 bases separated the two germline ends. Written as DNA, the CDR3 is TGTGCCAGCAGCTTGGGCAGGGAGCAGTACTTC. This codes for CASSLGREQYF. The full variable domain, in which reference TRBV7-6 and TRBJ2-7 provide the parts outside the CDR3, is GAGVSQSPRYKVTKRGQDVALRCDPISGHVSLYWYRQALGQGPEFLTYFNYEAQQDKSGLPNDRFSAERPEGSISTLTIQRTEQRDSAMYRCASSLGREQYFGPGTRLTVT.

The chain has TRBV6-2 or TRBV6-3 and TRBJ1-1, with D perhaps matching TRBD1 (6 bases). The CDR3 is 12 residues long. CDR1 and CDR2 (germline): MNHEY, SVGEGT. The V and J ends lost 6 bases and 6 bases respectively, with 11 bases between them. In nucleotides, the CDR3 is TGTGCCAGCAGGGAACAGGGCTCTGAAGCTTTCTTT. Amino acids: CASREQGSEAFF.

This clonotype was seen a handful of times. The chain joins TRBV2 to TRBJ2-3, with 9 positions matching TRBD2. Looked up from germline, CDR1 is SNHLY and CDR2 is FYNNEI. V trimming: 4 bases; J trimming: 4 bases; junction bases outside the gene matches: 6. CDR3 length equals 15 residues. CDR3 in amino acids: CASSGGGRAADTQYF. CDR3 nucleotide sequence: TGTGCCAGCAGTGGTGGCGGGAGGGCCGCAGATACGCAGTATTTT.

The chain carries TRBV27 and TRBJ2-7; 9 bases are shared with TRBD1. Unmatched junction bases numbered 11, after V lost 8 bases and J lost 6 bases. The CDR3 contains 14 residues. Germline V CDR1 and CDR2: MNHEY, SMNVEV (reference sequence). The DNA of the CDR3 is TGTGCCAGCGGGATAGGGACAGGGCTGTCCGAGCAGTACTTC. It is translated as CASGIGTGLSEQYF.

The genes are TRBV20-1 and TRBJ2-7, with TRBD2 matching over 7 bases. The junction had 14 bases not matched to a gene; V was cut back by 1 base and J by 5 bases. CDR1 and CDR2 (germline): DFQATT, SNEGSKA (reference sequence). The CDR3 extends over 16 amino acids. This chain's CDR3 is CSARGTTMAGAHEQYF. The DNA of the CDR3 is TGCAGTGCTAGAGGAACAACGATGGCGGGAGCCCACGAGCAGTACTTC.

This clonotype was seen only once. The CDR3 region is CASSLLTGHNVNSPLHF. The DNA of the CDR3 is TGTGCCAGCAGCCTCTTGACAGGCCACAACGTCAATTCACCCCTCCACTTT. This chain joins TRBV14 and TRBJ1-6, with D possibly being TRBD1 (6 bases). Per the germline V gene, CDR1 is SGHDN and CDR2 is FVKESK. The CDR3 consists of 17 residues. V was pared by 4 bases and J by 7 bases, with 20 bases between.

Here the CDR3 reads CASSFGGATGYTF. Written as DNA, the CDR3 is TGTGCCAGCAGCTTTGGAGGGGCCACTGGGTACACCTTC. The gene calls are TRBV11-2 and TRBJ1-2; TRBD1 is a possible D gene (5 bases). In germline, CDR1 is SGHAT, CDR2 FQNNGV. The CDR3 covers 13 residues. V was trimmed by 3 bases and J by 11 bases, leaving 16 bases between them.

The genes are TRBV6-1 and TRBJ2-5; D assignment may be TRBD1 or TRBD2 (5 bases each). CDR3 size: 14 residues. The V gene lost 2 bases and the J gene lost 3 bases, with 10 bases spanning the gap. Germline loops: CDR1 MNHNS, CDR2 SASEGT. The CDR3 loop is CASSELGREETQYF. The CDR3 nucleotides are TGTGCCAGCAGTGAACTGGGGCGGGAAGAGACCCAGTACTTC.

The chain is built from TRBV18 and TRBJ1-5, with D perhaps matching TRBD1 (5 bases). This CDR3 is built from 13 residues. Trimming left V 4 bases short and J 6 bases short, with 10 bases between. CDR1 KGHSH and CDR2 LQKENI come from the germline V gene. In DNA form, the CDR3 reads TGTGCCAGCTCACATGTGGGGGGTCAGCCCCAGCATTTT. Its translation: CASSHVGGQPQHF.

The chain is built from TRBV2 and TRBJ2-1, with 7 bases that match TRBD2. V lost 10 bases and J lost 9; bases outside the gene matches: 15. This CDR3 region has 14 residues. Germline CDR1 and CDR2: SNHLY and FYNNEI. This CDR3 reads CATHWEGRAGEQFF. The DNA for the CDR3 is TGTGCCACTCATTGGGAGGGAAGGGCCGGTGAGCAGTTCTTC. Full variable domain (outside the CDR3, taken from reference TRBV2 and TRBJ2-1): EPEVTQTPSHQVTQMGQEVILRCVPISNHLYFYWYRQILGQKVEFLVSFYNNEISEKSEIFDDQFSVERPDGSNFTLKIRSTKLEDSAMYFCATHWEGRAGEQFFGPGTRLTVL.

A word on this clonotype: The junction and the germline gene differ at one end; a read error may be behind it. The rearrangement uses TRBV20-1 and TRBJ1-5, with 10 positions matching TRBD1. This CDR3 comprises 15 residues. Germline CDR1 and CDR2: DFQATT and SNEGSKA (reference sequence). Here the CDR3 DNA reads TGCAGTGCGAGAGGGGACAGGGGAGGTTTCCAGCCCCAGCATTTT. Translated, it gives CSARGDRGGFQPQHF.

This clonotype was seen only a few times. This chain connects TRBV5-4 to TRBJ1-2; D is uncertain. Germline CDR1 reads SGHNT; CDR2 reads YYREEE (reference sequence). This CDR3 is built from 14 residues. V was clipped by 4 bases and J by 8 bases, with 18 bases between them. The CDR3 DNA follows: TGTGCCAGCAGCCGAGCCGGCTATACCCTCGGCTACACCTTC. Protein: CASSRAGYTLGYTF. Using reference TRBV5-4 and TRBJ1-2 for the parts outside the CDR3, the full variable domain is ETGVTQSPTHLIKTRGQQVTLRCSSQSGHNTVSWYQQALGQGPQFIFQYYREEENGRGNFPPRFSGLQFPNYSSELNVNALELDDSALYLCASSRAGYTLGYTFGSGTRLTVV.